This T cell receptor (beta chain) was sequenced for a study of blood T cell repertoires in COVID-19. Original handling: Counts of nucleated cells, estimated from reference gene primer amplification, were obtained. The repertoire was sequenced with immunoSEQ multiplex PCR; TCRdb's copy has only in-frame clones and lacks some. V and J calls and clone size are as listed in that table; D and trimming were resolved from the DNA. The table includes roughly 200,000 clones, roughly 84% detected once. This TCR was recovered from a person aged 65-85 years with COVID-19, enrolled during active disease. Input material: peripheral blood.

DNA of the CDR3: TGTGCCAGCAGCCGCGCGAACTATGGCTACACCTTC. This codes for CASSRANYGYTF. The V gene is TRBV5-6, the J gene TRBJ1-2; D unresolved. The length of the CDR3 is 12 residues. Per germline, CDR1 SGHDT and CDR2 YYEEEE. V was clipped by 4 bases and J by 2 bases, with 6 bases between them.